Below, 12 T cell receptor beta chains from the same sample are listed, as sequenced in a study of T cell changes during pregnancy in multiple sclerosis. Clones were sequenced by immunoSEQ multiplex PCR, and TCRdb holds only the in-frame ones, with some missing. The sample lists 65,000 to 90,000 clones; 91% were seen once. The sequencing here drew on PBMCs, taken in the first trimester of pregnancy. The receptors shown here come from a female donor in good health, serving as a control in a pregnancy study. Some clones in this sample may be carry-over from other donors' samples.

V and J are TRBV7-2 and TRBJ2-1, with TRBD2 matching 8 bases. V lost 5 bases to trimming and J lost 7 bases; unmatched junction nucleotides: 7. CDR1 SGHTA and CDR2 FQGNSA come from the germline V gene. The CDR3 is 14 residues long. The CDR3 is CASSHGLARNEQFF. CDR3 bases: TGTGCCAGCAGCCACGGACTAGCAAGGAATGAGCAGTTCTTC.

The chain uses TRBV7-9 and TRBJ2-7; D unresolved. The CDR3 is 12 residues long. The germline CDR1 and CDR2 sequences are SEHNR and FQNEAQ (reference sequence). Between the trimmed V and J ends, which lost 2 bases and 3 bases, there was a span of 5 bases. CDR3 DNA sequence: TGTGCCAGCAGCTTACAGGTCTACGAGCAGTACTTC. Protein: CASSLQVYEQYF.

This clone was seen just once. The J gene is TRBJ2-6, the V gene TRBV6-4; 11 bases match TRBD1. This CDR3 contains 17 residues. Germline V gene lookup returns CDR1 MRHNA and CDR2 SNTAGT. Unmatched junction bases numbered 8, after V lost 6 bases and J lost 4 bases. CDR3 residues: CASSPGQGGEGANVLTF. The CDR3 DNA reads TGTGCCAGCAGCCCGGGACAGGGGGGTGAGGGGGCCAACGTCCTGACTTTC.

The rearrangement uses TRBV2 and TRBJ2-1; the match to TRBD2 covers 11 bases. The CDR3 totals 12 residues. Germline CDR1 is SNHLY and CDR2 is FYNNEI. The V gene end was trimmed by 10 bases and the J gene end by 13 bases; junction bases not matched to a gene: 9. The chain's CDR3 is CATVLAGEHQFF. In nucleotides, the CDR3 is TGTGCCACGGTACTAGCGGGGGAACATCAGTTCTTC. Drawing the rest from reference TRBV2 and TRBJ2-1, the complete variable domain is EPEVTQTPSHQVTQMGQEVILRCVPISNHLYFYWYRQILGQKVEFLVSFYNNEISEKSEIFDDQFSVERPDGSNFTLKIRSTKLEDSAMYFCATVLAGEHQFFGPGTRLTVL.

About this clone: This specimen includes other DNA sequences encoding the same CDR3. The CDR3 protein is CASRADRGGYTF. As DNA, the CDR3 is TGTGCCAGCAGGGCCGACAGGGGTGGCTACACCTTC. The chain recombines TRBV6-6 with TRBJ1-2; 8 nucleotides align to TRBD1. Germline lookup yields CDR1 MNHNY and CDR2 SVGAGI (reference sequence). Unmatched junction bases numbered 4, after V lost 6 bases and J lost 7 bases. The length of the CDR3 is 12 residues.

This rearrangement joins TRBV6-5 to TRBJ1-4; possible D gene TRBD1, 5 bases. This CDR3 is 14 amino acids long. The germline V and J ends were trimmed by 2 bases and 6 bases, with 10 bases remaining between them. The germline V gene encodes CDR1 MNHEY and CDR2 SVGAGI. The CDR3 loop is CASSYRGWDEKLFF. The DNA of the CDR3 is TGTGCCAGCAGTTACAGGGGATGGGATGAAAAACTGTTTTTT.

The CDR3 sequence is CASKYYGGDTDTQYF. CDR3 sequence (DNA): TGTGCCAGCAAGTATTATGGTGGAGACACAGATACGCAGTATTTT. V and J are TRBV6-6 and TRBJ2-3; no definite D call. Germline loops: CDR1 MNHNY, CDR2 SVGAGI (reference sequence). The CDR3 extends over 15 amino acids. Between the trimmed V and J ends, which lost 7 bases and 2 bases, there was a span of 16 bases.

This clone has more than one count but fewer than ten. The chain uses TRBV4-1 and TRBJ2-7; no clear D gene. Trimming pared 1 base from V and 6 bases from J, leaving 7 bases between. Germline CDR1 is MGHRA and CDR2 is YSYEKL. The CDR3 loop spans 12 amino acids. The CDR3 reads CASSQVLGEQYF. CDR3 DNA: TGCGCCAGCAGCCAAGTCCTAGGCGAGCAGTACTTC.

The chain recombines TRBV9 with TRBJ2-7, with 13 nucleotides matching TRBD2. The CDR3 loop spans 19 amino acids. The germline gives CDR1 SGDLS, CDR2 YYNGEE. J gave up 1 base and V 4 bases, and 14 bases lay outside the gene matches. This CDR3 reads CASSPSGGGLAGRSYEQYF. As DNA, the CDR3 is TGTGCCAGCAGCCCCTCAGGAGGGGGACTAGCGGGGAGATCCTACGAGCAGTACTTC. The full variable domain, rest sourced from reference TRBV9 and TRBJ2-7, is DSGVTQTPKHLITATGQRVTLRCSPRSGDLSVYWYQQSLDQGLQFLIQYYNGEERAKGNILERFSAQQFPDLHSELNLSSLELGDSALYFCASSPSGGGLAGRSYEQYFGPGTRLTVT.

The V and J genes are TRBV30 and TRBJ1-2; 7 nucleotides match TRBD1. V gave up 4 bases and J gave up 4 bases; unmatched junction bases: 12. The CDR3 sequence is 15 residues long. The germline CDR1 and CDR2 sequences are GTSNPN and SVGIG (reference sequence). CDR3 loop: CAWTKPTDRAYGYTF. CDR3 DNA sequence: TGTGCCTGGACCAAACCCACAGACAGGGCCTATGGCTACACCTTC.

The genes are TRBV19 and TRBJ1-2; 7 nucleotides align to TRBD1. The CDR3 has 14 residues. After removal of 3 bases from V and 7 bases from J, the junction contained 8 bases not matched to a gene. Per the germline V gene, CDR1 is LNHDA and CDR2 is SQIVND (reference sequence). The CDR3 spells CASSIGTAYRGYTF. The CDR3 DNA reads TGTGCCAGTAGTATTGGGACAGCATACCGTGGCTACACCTTC.

Only one count was recorded for this clone. The chain employs TRBV7-2 and TRBJ2-7; D unclear. CDR1 and CDR2 from the germline V gene are SGHTA and FQGNSA. The CDR3 totals 12 residues. The V end lost 1 base, the J end lost 7 bases, and 8 bases lay between the germline ends. CDR3 nucleotide sequence: TGTGCCAGCAGCTTAGGACTTACTGAGCAGTACTTC. It yields the protein CASSLGLTEQYF.